The clone carrying this T cell receptor beta chain was seen only once. Original analysis: Reference gene primer amplification yielded estimated nucleated cell counts. Some clones are missing from TCRdb's copy, which holds only in-frame ones; the method was immunoSEQ multiplex PCR. V and J calls and clone size follow that table, whereas D and trimming were derived from the DNA. Of around 280,000 clones in the sample, just under 85% are singletons; the top ten hold over 3.5%. The germline CDR1 and CDR2 sequences are MDHEN and SYDVKM. V lost 8 bases and J 8 bases, leaving 12 bases between the germline ends. The length of the CDR3 is 11 residues. This sample stems from a study of blood T cell repertoires in COVID-19. As for the study in general: Samples came from the United States, Italy and Spain, spanning acute and convalescent COVID-19.

Sequencing used peripheral blood. V is TRBV28 and J is TRBJ1-2; D possibly corresponds to TRBD1 (6 bases). This sequence was found in a woman between 45 and 60 years old with active or convalescent COVID-19. CDR3 sequence: CASEDRRGYTF. CDR3 bases: TGTGCCAGCGAAGACAGGCGCGGCTACACCTTC.